The text below deals with one TCR beta chain. This specimen comes from a study of blood T cell repertoires in COVID-19. Study-wide background: Some COVID-19 samples were acute and others convalescent; all came from the United States, Italy and Spain. The cDNA or gDNA used as material had been derived from T cells, B-cell-depleted T cells, or PBMCs.

Trimming removed 4 bases from V and 5 bases from J; junction bases left unmatched: 5. This CDR3 comprises 15 residues. Germline CDR1 ENHRY, CDR2 SYGVKD. In the authors' workflow: Amplification from reference gene primers served as the basis for estimated nucleated cell counts. Sequencing was performed with immunoSEQ multiplex PCR; in TCRdb, only in-frame clones are kept and a portion is missing. V and J calls and clone size are given by that table; D and trimming were obtained from the DNA. Among roughly 220,000 clones, less than 90% were seen once, and the ten largest hold approximately 5%. This chain uses TRBV10-3 with TRBJ2-1, with 10 bases matching TRBD2. The sequencing input was peripheral blood. The clonotype comes from a woman in her sixties or seventies who had recovered from COVID-19. As DNA, the CDR3 is TGTGCCATCAGTGCCCGAAGCGGGGGGGACAATGAGCAGTTCTTC. Translation gives CAISARSGGDNEQFF.